Reported below is one T cell receptor beta chain. Both 60 Vbeta primers and 13 Jbeta primers went into the PCR. This table comes from immunoSEQ multiplex PCR, and its TCRdb copy is limited to in-frame clones, with some not included. This table holds 150,000 to 180,000 clones, about 80% found once. This sample is drawn from a study of cytomegalovirus exposure and HLA in healthy donors. The overall study: Genotyping showed around 81% of hundreds of donors falling in the Caucasian-associated ancestry cluster.

In germline, CDR1 is SEHNR, CDR2 FQNEAQ (reference sequence). The CDR3 has 14 residues. Trimming shortened V by 5 bases and J by 5 bases, and 15 bases separated the two germline ends. Material for sequencing was PBMCs. The receptor's source is a man aged 30-40 years in good health and CMV-seropositive. The chain joins TRBV7-9 to TRBJ1-2, with D possibly being TRBD1 (5 bases). The CDR3 loop is CASSPRGRWYGYTF. DNA of the CDR3: TGTGCCAGCAGCCCGCGGGGACGGTGGTATGGCTACACCTTC. The full variable domain, rest sourced from reference TRBV7-9 and TRBJ1-2, is DTGVSQNPRHKITKRGQNVTFRCDPISEHNRLYWYRQTLGQGPEFLTYFQNEAQLEKSRLLSDRFSAERPKGSFSTLEIQRTEQGDSAMYLCASSPRGRWYGYTFGSGTRLTVV.